This record looks at one TCR beta chain sequence and its context. These data belong to a study of CDR3 diversity in severe acne. V was cut by 5 bases and J by 11 bases, with 17 bases left in between. The CDR3 contains 13 residues. Per germline, CDR1 SGHVS and CDR2 FNYEAQ. TCRdb independently ran MiXCR on the PCR reads; one entry per CDR3 protein. The table records about 85,000 distinct CDR3 sequences, about 52% of them present only once. V is TRBV7-6 and J is TRBJ2-3; no firm D call. What was sequenced was blood. This clonotype was sampled from a male donor in good health, serving as a control. CDR3 DNA: TGTGCCAGCAGCCCGACGCGGAGATATGAGCAGTATTTT. It encodes CASSPTRRYEQYF.